This entry concerns a single T cell receptor (beta chain). Antigen: not known. The data were produced by immunoSEQ multiplex PCR, yet TCRdb's version contains in-frame clones alone and is incomplete. The repertoire holds 65,000 to 70,000 clones, with about 90% as singletons. The data were taken from a study of neoadjuvant anti-PD-1 for oral cavity cancer. Study observations and caveats: TCR analyses covered only a few patients per response group.

Germline V CDR1 and CDR2: ENHRY, SYGVKD. CDR3 length: 14 residues. The germline V and J ends were trimmed by 8 bases and 4 bases, with 14 bases remaining between them. Time point: after neoadjuvant nivolumab, at surgical resection. Analysis of PBMCs was direct, with no culture step. The sequence derives from a person aged 40 to 85 with oral cavity squamous cell carcinoma. This specimen consisted of PBMCs, obtained after nivolumab (anti-PD-1) treatment. The rearrangement joins TRBV10-3 to TRBJ2-2, with a possible D match to TRBD1 (5 bases). The CDR3 sequence is CAIATAPLTGELFF. The CDR3 DNA sequence: TGTGCCATCGCGACAGCGCCCCTCACCGGGGAGCTGTTTTTT.